The rows below give T cell receptor beta chains drawn from one sample of a study of T-cell reconstitution after alpha-beta-depleted transplantation in children. TCRdb re-analysed the PCR reads in MiXCR, keeping a single row per CDR3 protein. The data show some 500,000 distinct CDR3 sequences, about 31% seen once. The sequencing here drew on PBMCs from the stem cell graft donor, taken from the stem cell graft. Receptors originate from a human donor who donated a stem cell graft to a child with aplastic anemia. Each CDR3 is given with its conserved first and last residue. D genes are given only for firm matches. Rows may omit the clone size; those that give it use once, few, many or a size class.

clone_size,d_call,j_call,v_call,cdr3_nt,cdr3_aa
.,TRBD2,TRBJ2-2,TRBV5-5,TGTGCCAGCAGCTTGGCCCGGACTAGCGGGGGGGAGCTGTTTTTT,CASSLARTSGGELFF
.,.,TRBJ1-1,TRBV7-3,TGTGCCAGCAGCTTACTCCCCCTGGACAGTGAAGCTTTCTTT,CASSLLPLDSEAFF
few,.,TRBJ2-1,TRBV7-2,TGTGCCAGCAGCTTAGGGCCAGAAACCTACAATGAGCAGTTCTTC,CASSLGPETYNEQFF
.,TRBD2,TRBJ2-2,TRBV19,TGTGCCAGTAGTATAGAAATAGCGGGAGGGCCTTCCGGGGAGCTGTTTTTT,CASSIEIAGGPSGELFF
few,TRBD1,TRBJ2-7,TRBV6-1,TGTGCCAGCAGTCCCCGACAGGGAGATACCTACGAGCAGTACTTC,CASSPRQGDTYEQYF
.,.,TRBJ1-3,TRBV29-1,TGCAGCGCCGGGGGGGGCAACTCTGGAAACACCATATATTTT,CSAGGGNSGNTIYF
.,.,TRBJ2-3,TRBV18,TGTGCCAGCTCACACACAGTTGTCAGCACAGATACGCAGTATTTT,CASSHTVVSTDTQYF
.,.,TRBJ1-1,TRBV29-1,TGCAGCGTTGAAGTACGGAAAAGGTTCACTGAAGCTTTCTTT,CSVEVRKRFTEAFF
few,TRBD1,TRBJ2-7,TRBV7-2,TGTGCCAGCAGTTTTAACCAGGGGGCGGGGTACGAGCAGTACTTC,CASSFNQGAGYEQYF
few,TRBD1,TRBJ1-1,TRBV12-3/TRBV12-4,TGTGCCAGCAGTTTGAAAACAGGGGGCACTGAAGCTTTCTTT,CASSLKTGGTEAFF
.,TRBD2,TRBJ2-7,TRBV4-2,TGTGCCAGCAGCCAAGCCCGGGACTACAACGAGCAGTACTTC,CASSQARDYNEQYF
.,.,TRBJ1-1,TRBV4-3,TGCGCCAGCAGCCAAGACCGACGGCCCACTGAAGCTTTCTTT,CASSQDRRPTEAFF
.,.,TRBJ1-1,TRBV11-2,TGTGCCAGCAGCCCCTTCACGGGGACACGGAACACTGAAGCTTTCTTT,CASSPFTGTRNTEAFF
.,.,TRBJ1-1,TRBV20-1,TGCAGTGCAGGGGCCACTGAAGCTTTCTTT,CSAGATEAFF
.,.,TRBJ1-2,TRBV5-6,TGTGCCAGCAGCTTGAGTATGGGCTATGGCTACACCTTC,CASSLSMGYGYTF
.,TRBD2,TRBJ2-7,TRBV12-3/TRBV12-4,TGTGCCAGCAGTTTATATGGTAGCGGGTATTCCTACGAGCAGTACTTC,CASSLYGSGYSYEQYF
few,.,TRBJ1-4,TRBV20-1,TGCAGTGCTAGAGCCCCGAGGCAGGCTCGCAAGGAACTGTTTTTT,CSARAPRQARKELFF
few,.,TRBJ1-1,TRBV7-2,TGTGCCAGCAGCTTAATTCGGGAGGCTTTCTTT,CASSLIREAFF
few,.,TRBJ2-3,TRBV30,TGTGCCTGGAGATTCGTGGATACGCAGTATTTT,CAWRFVDTQYF
once,TRBD2,TRBJ2-3,TRBV10-3,TGTGCCATCCAGCGGGAGAGCACAGATACGCAGTATTTT,CAIQRESTDTQYF
.,.,TRBJ2-1,TRBV12-3/TRBV12-4,TGTGCCAGCAGTTTGAGCGTTGCCTACAATGAGCAGTTCTTC,CASSLSVAYNEQFF
.,.,TRBJ2-2,TRBV20-1,TGCAGTGCTAGAGCCCCCGGGGCCAGCGGGGAGCTGTTTTTT,CSARAPGASGELFF
.,TRBD2,TRBJ2-7,TRBV11-2,TGTGCCAGCAGCTTATCCGCCCCCTCTAGCGGGAGATCCTACGAGCAGTACTTC,CASSLSAPSSGRSYEQYF
few,TRBD1,TRBJ1-4,TRBV7-9,TGTGCCAGCAGCCGGGACAGGGGGGATGAAAAACTGTTTTTT,CASSRDRGDEKLFF
few,TRBD2,TRBJ2-2,TRBV19,TGTGCCAGTAGTATTAGTCCGGGAGGAGGGATCGGGGAGCTGTTTTTT,CASSISPGGGIGELFF
few,.,TRBJ2-2,TRBV12-3/TRBV12-4,TGTGCCAGCAGTCCTACTAGAAGCACCGGGGAGCTGTTTTTT,CASSPTRSTGELFF
.,.,TRBJ2-1,TRBV7-6,TGTGCCAGCAGCTCGACTAGGTTCGATGAGCAGTTCTTC,CASSSTRFDEQFF
few,.,TRBJ2-1,TRBV4-2,TGTGCCAGCAGCCATTCTTACAATGAGCAGTTCTTC,CASSHSYNEQFF
many,TRBD1,TRBJ2-2,TRBV4-2,TGTGCCAGCAGCCAGGAAGACAGGGGTTACGGGGAGCTGTTTTTT,CASSQEDRGYGELFF
few,.,TRBJ1-6,TRBV19,TGTGCCAGTAGTGTCAGGGTTGATTCACCCCTCCACTTT,CASSVRVDSPLHF
few,TRBD1,TRBJ2-7,TRBV10-3,TGTGCCATCACCCTAACAGGGGCGTCCTACGAGCAGTACTTC,CAITLTGASYEQYF
.,TRBD2,TRBJ2-7,TRBV2,TGTGCCAGCAGCCCTGAGGGACTAGCGGGACCTAAAGGGATGAGCGAGCAGTACTTC,CASSPEGLAGPKGMSEQYF
.,.,TRBJ1-4,TRBV27,TGTGCCAGCCGCTCGGGGCGAGTACAGGAAAAACTGTTTTTT,CASRSGRVQEKLFF
.,TRBD1,TRBJ2-3,TRBV30,TGTGCCTGGAACTCGGGAACAGGGGGCACAGATACGCAGTATTTT,CAWNSGTGGTDTQYF
.,.,TRBJ2-7,TRBV12-3/TRBV12-4,.,CASSLGTGMTLSYEQYF
.,.,TRBJ2-2,TRBV5-1,TGCGCCAGCAGCTTGGCTTCGCTAGCAGGGGACACCGGGGAGCTGTTTTTT,CASSLASLAGDTGELFF
few,.,TRBJ2-7,TRBV5-5,TGTGCCAGCAGCTTGACAGGAAACATGGCACACGAGCAGTACTTC,CASSLTGNMAHEQYF
few,.,TRBJ1-4,TRBV7-2,TGTGCCAGCAGCCCCGAGACTCAACTGTTTTTT,CASSPETQLFF
.,.,TRBJ1-1,TRBV5-1,TGCGCCAGCAGCTTGACCGGAGCCCGGGCCACTGAAGCTTTCTTT,CASSLTGARATEAFF
.,.,TRBJ2-1,TRBV11-2,TGTGCCAGCAGCTTAGATGGGGGGCAAGGGTCCTACAATGAGCAGTTCTTC,CASSLDGGQGSYNEQFF
.,.,TRBJ2-1,TRBV5-5,TGTGCCAGCAGGAGGGGGGACACCAACTACAATGAGCAGTTCTTC,CASRRGDTNYNEQFF